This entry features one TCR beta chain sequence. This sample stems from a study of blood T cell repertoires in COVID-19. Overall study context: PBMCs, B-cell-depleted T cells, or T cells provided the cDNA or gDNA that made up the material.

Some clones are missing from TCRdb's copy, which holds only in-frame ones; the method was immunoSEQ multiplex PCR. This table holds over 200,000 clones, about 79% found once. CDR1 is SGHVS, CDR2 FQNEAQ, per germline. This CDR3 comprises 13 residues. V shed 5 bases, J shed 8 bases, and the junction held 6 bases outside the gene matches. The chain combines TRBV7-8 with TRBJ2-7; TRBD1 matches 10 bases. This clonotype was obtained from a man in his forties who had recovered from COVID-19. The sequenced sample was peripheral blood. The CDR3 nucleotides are TGTGCCAGCAGCCATATGGACAGGGGGAAGCAGTACTTC. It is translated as CASSHMDRGKQYF.